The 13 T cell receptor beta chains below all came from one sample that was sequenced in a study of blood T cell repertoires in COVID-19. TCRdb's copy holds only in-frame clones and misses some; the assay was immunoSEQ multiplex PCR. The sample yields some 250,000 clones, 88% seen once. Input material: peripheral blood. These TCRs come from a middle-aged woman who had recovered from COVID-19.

The CDR3 nucleotides are TGTGCCAGCACCTCCCGAGGCGGAAATGAGCAGTTCTTC. It codes for CASTSRGGNEQFF. The chain recombines TRBV7-2 with TRBJ2-1; D is uncertain. V gave up 7 bases and J gave up 7 bases, with 14 bases separating them. Looked up from germline, CDR1 is SGHTA and CDR2 is FQGNSA. This CDR3 contains 13 residues.

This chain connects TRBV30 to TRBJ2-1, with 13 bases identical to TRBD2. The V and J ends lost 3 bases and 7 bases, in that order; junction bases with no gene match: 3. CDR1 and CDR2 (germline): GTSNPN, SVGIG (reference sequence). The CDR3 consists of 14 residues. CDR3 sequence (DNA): TGTGCCTGGAGGCCGGGACTAGCGGGAAATGAGCAGTTCTTC. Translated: CAWRPGLAGNEQFF.

As DNA, the CDR3 is TGTGCCAGCACCCCTGACAGGGGGCCTATCGCTTTCTTT. Amino acid sequence: CASTPDRGPIAFF. This chain connects TRBV2 to TRBJ1-1; TRBD1 agrees at 10 bases. The V gene end was trimmed by 7 bases and the J gene end by 11 bases; junction bases not matched to a gene: 10. CDR1 and CDR2 from the germline V gene are SNHLY and FYNNEI. CDR3 size: 13 residues.

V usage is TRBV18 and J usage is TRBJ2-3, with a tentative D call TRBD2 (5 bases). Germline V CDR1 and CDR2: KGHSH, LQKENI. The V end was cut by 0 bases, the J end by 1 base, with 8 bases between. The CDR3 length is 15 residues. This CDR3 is CASSPPSGGTDTQYF. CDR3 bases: TGTGCCAGCTCACCACCGAGCGGTGGCACAGATACGCAGTATTTT.

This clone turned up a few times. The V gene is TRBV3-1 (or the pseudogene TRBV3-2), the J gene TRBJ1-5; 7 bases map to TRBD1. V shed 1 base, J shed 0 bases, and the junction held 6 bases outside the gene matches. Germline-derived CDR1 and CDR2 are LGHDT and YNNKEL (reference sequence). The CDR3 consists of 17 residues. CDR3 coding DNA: TGTGCCAGCAGCCAAGGGACAGGCCCCTATAGCAATCAGCCCCAGCATTTT. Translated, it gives CASSQGTGPYSNQPQHF.

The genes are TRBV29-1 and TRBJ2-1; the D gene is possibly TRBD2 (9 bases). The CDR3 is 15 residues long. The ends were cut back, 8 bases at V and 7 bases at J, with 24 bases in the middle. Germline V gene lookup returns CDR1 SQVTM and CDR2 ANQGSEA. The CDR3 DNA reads TGCAGCCAGGGGGCGGGAGGGCTAACGGGGAATGAGCAGTTCTTC. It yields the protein CSQGAGGLTGNEQFF.

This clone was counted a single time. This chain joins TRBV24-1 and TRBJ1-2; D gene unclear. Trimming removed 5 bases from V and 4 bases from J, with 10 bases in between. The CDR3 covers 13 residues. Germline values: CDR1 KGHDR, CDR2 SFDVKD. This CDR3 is CATSGRDTYGYTF. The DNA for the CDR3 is TGTGCCACCAGTGGGCGGGATACCTATGGCTACACCTTC.

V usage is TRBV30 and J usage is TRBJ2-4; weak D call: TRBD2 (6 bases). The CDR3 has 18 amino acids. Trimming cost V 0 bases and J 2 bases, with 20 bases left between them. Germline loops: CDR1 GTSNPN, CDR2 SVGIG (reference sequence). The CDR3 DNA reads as TGTGCCTGGAGTGTGGTTGCGGGACCTGCCTCACCCAAAAACATTCAGTACTTC. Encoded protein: CAWSVVAGPASPKNIQYF. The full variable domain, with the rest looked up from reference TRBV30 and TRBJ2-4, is SQTIHQWPATLVQPVGSPLSLECTVEGTSNPNLYWYRQAAGRGLQLLFYSVGIGQISSEVPQNLSASRPQDRQFILSSKKLLLSDSGFYLCAWSVVAGPASPKNIQYFGAGTRLSVL.

The CDR3 DNA reads as TGTGCCATCAGTGGGGGTAGCGGAATCTACGAGCAGTACTTC. Translated, it gives CAISGGSGIYEQYF. The rearrangement links TRBV10-3 to TRBJ2-7, with D possibly being TRBD2 (6 bases). Trimming shortened V by 4 bases and J by 3 bases, and 13 bases separated the two germline ends. This CDR3 comprises 14 residues. CDR1 is ENHRY and CDR2 is SYGVKD in the germline V gene.

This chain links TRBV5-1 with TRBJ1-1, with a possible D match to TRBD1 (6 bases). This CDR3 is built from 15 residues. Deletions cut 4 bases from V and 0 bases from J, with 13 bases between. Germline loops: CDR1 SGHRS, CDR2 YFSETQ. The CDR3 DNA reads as TGCGCCAGCAGCCCCCCGGACAGAATGAACACTGAAGCTTTCTTT. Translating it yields CASSPPDRMNTEAFF.

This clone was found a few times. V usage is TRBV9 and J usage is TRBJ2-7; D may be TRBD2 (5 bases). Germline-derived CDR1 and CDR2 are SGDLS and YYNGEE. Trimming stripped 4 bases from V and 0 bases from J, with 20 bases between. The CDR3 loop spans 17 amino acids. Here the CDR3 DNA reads TGTGCCAGCAGCCCCGAACGAGCGGCCACGAGCTCCTACGAGCAGTACTTC. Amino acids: CASSPERAATSSYEQYF.

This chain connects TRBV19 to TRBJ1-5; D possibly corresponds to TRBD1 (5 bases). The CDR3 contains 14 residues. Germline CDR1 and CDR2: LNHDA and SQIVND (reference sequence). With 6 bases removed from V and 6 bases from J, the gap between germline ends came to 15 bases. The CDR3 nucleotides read TGTGCCAGTAGCGGGGGAGGGGTAGGTCAGCCCCAGCATTTT. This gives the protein CASSGGGVGQPQHF.

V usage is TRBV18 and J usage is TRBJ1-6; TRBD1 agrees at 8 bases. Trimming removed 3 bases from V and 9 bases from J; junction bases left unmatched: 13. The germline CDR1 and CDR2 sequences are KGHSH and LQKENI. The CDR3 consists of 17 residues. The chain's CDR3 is CASSPRGETGDSSPLHF. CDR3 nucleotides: TGTGCCAGCTCACCCCGCGGTGAGACAGGGGATAGTTCACCCCTCCACTTT.